This T cell receptor beta chain was identified during a study of T cell responses to AZD1222 COVID-19 vaccine. Germline V lookup: CDR1 SGHNT, CDR2 YYREEE (reference sequence). V was clipped by 4 bases and J by 9 bases; unmatched bases: 1. The CDR3 runs to 12 residues. Generated by immunoSEQ multiplex PCR, the TCRdb table keeps only in-frame clones and is missing some. The sample shows roughly 180,000 clones, about 95% of them seen only once. Sequencing was performed on peripheral blood, taken on day 0 of AZD1222 vaccination. This rearrangement joins TRBV5-4 to TRBJ2-6; 7 bases are shared with TRBD1. The sequence was collected from an adult in good health. This CDR3 is CASSGDSNVLTF. The CDR3 DNA reads TGTGCCAGCAGCGGGGACAGCAACGTCCTGACTTTC.